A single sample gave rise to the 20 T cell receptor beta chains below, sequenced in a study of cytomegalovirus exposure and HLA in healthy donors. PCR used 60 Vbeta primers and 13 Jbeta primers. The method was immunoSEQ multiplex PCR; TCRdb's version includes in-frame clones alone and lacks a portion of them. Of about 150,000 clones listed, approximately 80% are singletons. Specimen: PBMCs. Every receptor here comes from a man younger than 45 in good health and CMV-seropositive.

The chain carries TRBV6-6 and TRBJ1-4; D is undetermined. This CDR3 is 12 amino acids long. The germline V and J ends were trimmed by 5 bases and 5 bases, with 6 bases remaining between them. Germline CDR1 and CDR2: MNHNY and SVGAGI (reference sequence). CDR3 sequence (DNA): TGTGCCAGCAGTCGCCGGAATGAAAAACTGTTTTTT. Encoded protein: CASSRRNEKLFF.

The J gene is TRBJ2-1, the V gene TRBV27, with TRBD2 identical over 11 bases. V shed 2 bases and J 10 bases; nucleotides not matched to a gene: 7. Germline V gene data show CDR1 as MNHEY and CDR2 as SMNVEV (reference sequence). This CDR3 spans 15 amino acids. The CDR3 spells CASSLRGASGREQFF. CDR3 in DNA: TGTGCCAGCAGTTTACGGGGGGCTAGCGGGAGGGAGCAGTTCTTC.

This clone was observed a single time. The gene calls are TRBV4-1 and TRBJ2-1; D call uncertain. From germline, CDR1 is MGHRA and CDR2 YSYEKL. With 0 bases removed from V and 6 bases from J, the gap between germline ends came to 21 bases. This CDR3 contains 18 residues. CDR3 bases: TGCGCCAGCAGCCAAGATTGGAGCTCGAGTATAACGGCCAATGAGCAGTTCTTC. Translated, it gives CASSQDWSSSITANEQFF.

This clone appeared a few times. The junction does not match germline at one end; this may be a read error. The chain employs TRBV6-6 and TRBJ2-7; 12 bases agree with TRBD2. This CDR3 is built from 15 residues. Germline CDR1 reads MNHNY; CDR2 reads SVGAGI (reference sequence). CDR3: CASSYSTSGSYGQYF. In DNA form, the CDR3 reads TGTGCCAGCAGTTACTCGACTAGCGGGAGCTACGGGCAGTACTTC.

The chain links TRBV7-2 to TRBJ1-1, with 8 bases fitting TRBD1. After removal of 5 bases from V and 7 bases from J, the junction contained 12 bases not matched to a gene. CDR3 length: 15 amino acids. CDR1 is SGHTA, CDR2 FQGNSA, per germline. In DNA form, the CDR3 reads TGTGCCAGCAGCCTAAATCTCCCAGGGGGCCATGAAGCTTTCTTT. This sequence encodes CASSLNLPGGHEAFF.

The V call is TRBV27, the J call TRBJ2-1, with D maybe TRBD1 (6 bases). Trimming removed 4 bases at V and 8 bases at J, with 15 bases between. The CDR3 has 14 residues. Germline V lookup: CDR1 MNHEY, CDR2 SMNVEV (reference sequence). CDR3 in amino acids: CASSSHRVRDEQFF. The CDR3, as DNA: TGTGCCAGCAGTTCGCACAGGGTGAGGGATGAGCAGTTCTTC.

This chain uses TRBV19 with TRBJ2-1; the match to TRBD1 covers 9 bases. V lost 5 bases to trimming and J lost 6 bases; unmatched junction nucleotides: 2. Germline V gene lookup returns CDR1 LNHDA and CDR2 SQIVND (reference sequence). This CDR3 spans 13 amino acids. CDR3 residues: CASSYRGRNEQFF. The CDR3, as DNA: TGTGCCAGTAGTTACAGGGGGCGCAATGAGCAGTTCTTC.

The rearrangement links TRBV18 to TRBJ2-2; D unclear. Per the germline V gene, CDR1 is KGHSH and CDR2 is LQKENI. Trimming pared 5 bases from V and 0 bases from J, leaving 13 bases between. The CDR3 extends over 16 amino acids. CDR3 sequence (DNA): TGTGCCAGCTCATCGACACAGAGTACGAACACCGGGGAGCTGTTTTTT. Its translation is CASSSTQSTNTGELFF.

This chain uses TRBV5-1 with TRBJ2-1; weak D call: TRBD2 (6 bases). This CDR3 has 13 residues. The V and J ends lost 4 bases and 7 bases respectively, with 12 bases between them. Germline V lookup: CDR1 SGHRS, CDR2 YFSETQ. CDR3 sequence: CASSRDWQNEQFF. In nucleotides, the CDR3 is TGCGCCAGCAGCCGGGACTGGCAGAATGAGCAGTTCTTC.

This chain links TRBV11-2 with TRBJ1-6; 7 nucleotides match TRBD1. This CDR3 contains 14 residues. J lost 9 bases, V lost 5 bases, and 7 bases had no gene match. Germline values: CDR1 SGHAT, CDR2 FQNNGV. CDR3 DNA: TGTGCCAGCAGCCTCGGACAGGCACCTTCACCCCTCCACTTT. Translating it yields CASSLGQAPSPLHF.

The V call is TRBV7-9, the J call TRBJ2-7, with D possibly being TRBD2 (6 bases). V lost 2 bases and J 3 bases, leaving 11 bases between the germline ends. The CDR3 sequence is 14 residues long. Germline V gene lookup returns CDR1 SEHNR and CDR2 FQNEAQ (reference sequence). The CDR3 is CASSLFSGDYEQYF. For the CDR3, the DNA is TGTGCCAGCAGCTTATTTTCGGGAGACTACGAGCAGTACTTC.

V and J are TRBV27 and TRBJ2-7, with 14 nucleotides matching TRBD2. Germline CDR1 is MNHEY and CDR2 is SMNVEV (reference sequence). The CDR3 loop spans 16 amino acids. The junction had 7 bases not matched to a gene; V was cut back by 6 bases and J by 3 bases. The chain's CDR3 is CASRGTSGSLVYEQYF. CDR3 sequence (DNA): TGTGCCAGCAGGGGGACTAGCGGGAGTTTAGTCTACGAGCAGTACTTC.

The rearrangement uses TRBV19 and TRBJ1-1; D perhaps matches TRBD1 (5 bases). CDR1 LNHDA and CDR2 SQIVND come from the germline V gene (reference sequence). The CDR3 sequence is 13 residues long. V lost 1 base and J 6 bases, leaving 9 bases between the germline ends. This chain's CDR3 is CASSIGVGPEAFF. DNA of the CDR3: TGTGCCAGTAGTATAGGGGTGGGGCCTGAAGCTTTCTTT.

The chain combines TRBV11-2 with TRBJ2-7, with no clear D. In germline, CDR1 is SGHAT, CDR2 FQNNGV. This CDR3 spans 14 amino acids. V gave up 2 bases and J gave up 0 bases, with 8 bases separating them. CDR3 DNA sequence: TGTGCCAGCAGCTTAAGGCAGGACTCCTACGAGCAGTACTTC. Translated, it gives CASSLRQDSYEQYF. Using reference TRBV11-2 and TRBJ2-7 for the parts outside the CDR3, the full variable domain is EAGVAQSPRYKIIEKRQSVAFWCNPISGHATLYWYQQILGQGPKLLIQFQNNGVVDDSQLPKDRFSAERLKGVDSTLKIQPAKLEDSAVYLCASSLRQDSYEQYFGPGTRLTVT.

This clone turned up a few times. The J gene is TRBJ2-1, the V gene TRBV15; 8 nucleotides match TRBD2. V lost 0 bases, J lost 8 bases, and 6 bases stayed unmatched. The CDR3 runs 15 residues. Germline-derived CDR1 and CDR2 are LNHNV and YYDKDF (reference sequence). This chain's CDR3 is CATSRDRAGVDEQFF. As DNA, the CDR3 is TGTGCCACCAGCAGAGATCGAGCGGGAGTTGATGAGCAGTTCTTC.

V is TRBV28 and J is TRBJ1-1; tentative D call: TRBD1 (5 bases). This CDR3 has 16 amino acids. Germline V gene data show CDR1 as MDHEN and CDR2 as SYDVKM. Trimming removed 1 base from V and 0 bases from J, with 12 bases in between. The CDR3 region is CASSLSGGGMNTEAFF. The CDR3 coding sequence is TGTGCCAGCAGTTTATCAGGTGGGGGGATGAACACTGAAGCTTTCTTT. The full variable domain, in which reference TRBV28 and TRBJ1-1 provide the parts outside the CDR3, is DVKVTQSSRYLVKRTGEKVFLECVQDMDHENMFWYRQDPGLGLRLIYFSYDVKMKEKGDIPEGYSVSREKKERFSLILESASTNQTSMYLCASSLSGGGMNTEAFFGQGTRLTVV.

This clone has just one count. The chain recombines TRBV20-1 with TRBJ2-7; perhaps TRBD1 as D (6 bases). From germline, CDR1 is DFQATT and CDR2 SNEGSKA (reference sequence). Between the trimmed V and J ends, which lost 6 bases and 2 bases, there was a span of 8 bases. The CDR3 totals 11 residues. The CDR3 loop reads CSARQAYEQYF. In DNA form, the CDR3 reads TGCAGTGCAAGACAGGCCTACGAGCAGTACTTC.

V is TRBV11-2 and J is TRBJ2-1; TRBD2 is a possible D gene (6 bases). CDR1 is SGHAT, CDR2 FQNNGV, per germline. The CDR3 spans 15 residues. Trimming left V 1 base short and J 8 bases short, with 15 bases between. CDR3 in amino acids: CASSLGSSEFDEQFF. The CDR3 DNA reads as TGTGCCAGCAGCTTAGGGTCTAGCGAGTTCGATGAGCAGTTCTTC.

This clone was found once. In nucleotides, the CDR3 is TGTGCCAGCAGGAGTATAGCCTACGAGCAGTACTTC. This sequence encodes CASRSIAYEQYF. The chain joins TRBV21-1 to TRBJ2-7; the table names TRBD2, a call not compared with the DNA. TRBV21-1 is a pseudogene locus. The CDR3 contains 12 residues.

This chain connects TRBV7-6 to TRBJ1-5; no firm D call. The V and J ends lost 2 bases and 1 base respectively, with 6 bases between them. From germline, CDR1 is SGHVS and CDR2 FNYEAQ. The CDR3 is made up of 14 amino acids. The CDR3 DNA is TGTGCCAGCAGCTTAACGGGGAGCAATCAGCCCCAGCATTTT. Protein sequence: CASSLTGSNQPQHF. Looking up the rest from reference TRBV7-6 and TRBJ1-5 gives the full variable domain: GAGVSQSPRYKVTKRGQDVALRCDPISGHVSLYWYRQALGQGPEFLTYFNYEAQQDKSGLPNDRFSAERPEGSISTLTIQRTEQRDSAMYRCASSLTGSNQPQHFGDGTRLSIL.